The 13 T cell receptor beta chains in this list originate from one sample, sequenced in a study of blood T cells in healthy people across ages. It was with a sample-barcoded 5' primer and a J-beta primer mix that a second PCR of roughly 7 to 11 cycles was run. MiXCR, applied by TCRdb to the 5' RACE reads, yields one record per CDR3 protein. This table holds about 1,800,000 distinct CDR3 sequences, 28% found once. The sequenced material came from blood. These receptors were obtained from a woman aged 25 to 39 in good health.

This clonotype showed up many times. V is TRBV9 and J is TRBJ2-5; 8 bases line up with TRBD2. V was clipped by 4 bases and J by 5 bases; unmatched bases: 10. CDR3 length equals 15 residues. Germline-derived CDR1 and CDR2 are SGDLS and YYNGEE. CDR3 in amino acids: CASSLGTRVQETQYF. The CDR3 DNA sequence: TGTGCCAGCAGCCTCGGGACTAGAGTTCAGGAGACCCAGTACTTC.

This clonotype was found a few times. The chain links TRBV15 to TRBJ2-1, with D unresolved. CDR3 length: 16 residues. CDR1 is LNHNV, CDR2 YYDKDF, per germline (reference sequence). Trimming cost V 3 bases and J 8 bases, with 20 bases left between them. The CDR3 here is CATSSIRPALTDEQFF. Written as DNA, the CDR3 is TGTGCCACCAGCAGCATACGGCCAGCCCTCACCGATGAGCAGTTCTTC.

The chain employs TRBV12-3 or TRBV12-4 and TRBJ1-1; D is ambiguous. The V end was cut by 2 bases, the J end by 7 bases, with 11 bases between. This CDR3 comprises 13 residues. The CDR3 bases are TGTGCCAGCAGTTTATTATATCAGAGTGAAGCTTTCTTT. Protein: CASSLLYQSEAFF.

This clonotype was seen at least ten times. This chain connects TRBV9 to TRBJ2-7; TRBD2 might be the D (5 bases). The germline V gene has CDR1 SGDLS and CDR2 YYNGEE. Deletions cut 4 bases from V and 5 bases from J, with 13 bases between. The CDR3 contains 13 residues. As DNA, the CDR3 is TGTGCCAGCAGCATAGGACTGTTGGACGAGCAGTACTTC. This sequence encodes CASSIGLLDEQYF.

This clonotype showed up just a few times. The CDR3: CASSHPPSDRGDGYTF. CDR3 coding DNA: TGCGCCAGCAGCCACCCCCCATCGGACAGGGGGGATGGCTACACCTTC. The chain has TRBV4-1 and TRBJ1-2; the match to TRBD1 covers 10 bases. This CDR3 has 16 residues. The junction had 10 bases not matched to a gene; V was cut back by 3 bases and J by 6 bases. CDR1 and CDR2 from the germline V gene are MGHRA and YSYEKL.

This clonotype was detected many times. The chain combines TRBV5-1 with TRBJ2-6; D ambiguous. This CDR3 region has 15 residues. Germline-derived CDR1 and CDR2 are SGHRS and YFSETQ. V was shortened by 4 bases and J by 4 bases, with 12 bases between the two germline ends. The CDR3: CASSASLSGANVLTF. The CDR3 DNA reads TGCGCCAGCAGCGCGTCCCTATCCGGGGCCAACGTCCTGACTTTC.

The genes are TRBV19 and TRBJ2-5; 11 bases fit TRBD2. The DNA end lines up better with TRBJ2-7; the J call may be wrong. The germline V gene has CDR1 LNHDA and CDR2 SQIVND (reference sequence). CDR3 length: 14 amino acids. The CDR3 loop is CASSPTSGMVEQYF. The CDR3 nucleotides are TGTGCCAGTAGTCCGACTAGCGGGATGGTCGAGCAGTACTTC.

The genes are TRBV7-8 and TRBJ1-2; D gene uncertain. Trimming stripped 0 bases from V and 0 bases from J, with 11 bases between. The CDR3 sequence is 16 residues long. Germline V lookup: CDR1 SGHVS, CDR2 FQNEAQ. Here the CDR3 DNA reads TGTGCCAGCAGCTTAGCTAGGACGGCAGCTAACTATGGCTACACCTTC. Its translation: CASSLARTAANYGYTF.

This clonotype was found a few times. Its ends do not fully match the called genes, so a read error is possible. V and J are TRBV7-2 and TRBJ2-5; TRBD2 matches 9 bases. The CDR3 consists of 14 residues. Germline V gives CDR1 SGHTA, CDR2 FQGNSA. CDR3 sequence reads: CAGSLGLAGETQYF. DNA for the CDR3: TGTGCCGGCAGCTTAGGTCTAGCGGGGGAGACCCAGTACTTC.

A few counts support this clonotype. The J gene is TRBJ2-1, the V gene TRBV7-9, with TRBD1 matching 9 bases. The germline gives CDR1 SEHNR, CDR2 FQNEAQ (reference sequence). The CDR3 spans 15 residues. After removal of 2 bases from V and 8 bases from J, the junction contained 7 bases not matched to a gene. The CDR3 DNA sequence: TGTGCCAGCAGCTTAATCGGGACAGGGTCCGATGAGCAGTTCTTC. Protein: CASSLIGTGSDEQFF. The full variable domain, rest sourced from reference TRBV7-9 and TRBJ2-1, is DTGVSQNPRHKITKRGQNVTFRCDPISEHNRLYWYRQTLGQGPEFLTYFQNEAQLEKSRLLSDRFSAERPKGSFSTLEIQRTEQGDSAMYLCASSLIGTGSDEQFFGPGTRLTVL.

The rearrangement links TRBV12-3 or TRBV12-4 to TRBJ1-2; no clear D. This CDR3 comprises 13 residues. With 6 bases removed from V and 4 bases from J, the gap between germline ends came to 12 bases. The CDR3 nucleotides are TGTGCCAGCAGCTCGGCAGGAGGCTATGGCTACACCTTC. Amino acids: CASSSAGGYGYTF.

On this clonotype itself: Compared with germline, one end of the junction differs, possibly owing to a read error. The J gene is TRBJ2-1, the V gene TRBV4-1; 10 bases are shared with TRBD2. CDR3 length equals 17 residues. Germline CDR1 is MGHRA and CDR2 is YSYEKL. The CDR3 DNA reads as TGCGCCGGCAGCCTCCTCATAGCGGGGGGCGTAGGCAATGAGCAGTTCTTC. Amino acid sequence: CAGSLLIAGGVGNEQFF.

The chain has TRBV15 and TRBJ2-7; D is unclear. Per the germline V gene, CDR1 is LNHNV and CDR2 is YYDKDF (reference sequence). The CDR3 has 16 amino acids. V lost 0 bases, J lost 1 base, and 13 bases lay in between. CDR3 sequence (DNA): TGTGCCACCAGCAGAGATCAAGGAAGTCCTTCCTACGAGCAGTACTTC. Translating it yields CATSRDQGSPSYEQYF.